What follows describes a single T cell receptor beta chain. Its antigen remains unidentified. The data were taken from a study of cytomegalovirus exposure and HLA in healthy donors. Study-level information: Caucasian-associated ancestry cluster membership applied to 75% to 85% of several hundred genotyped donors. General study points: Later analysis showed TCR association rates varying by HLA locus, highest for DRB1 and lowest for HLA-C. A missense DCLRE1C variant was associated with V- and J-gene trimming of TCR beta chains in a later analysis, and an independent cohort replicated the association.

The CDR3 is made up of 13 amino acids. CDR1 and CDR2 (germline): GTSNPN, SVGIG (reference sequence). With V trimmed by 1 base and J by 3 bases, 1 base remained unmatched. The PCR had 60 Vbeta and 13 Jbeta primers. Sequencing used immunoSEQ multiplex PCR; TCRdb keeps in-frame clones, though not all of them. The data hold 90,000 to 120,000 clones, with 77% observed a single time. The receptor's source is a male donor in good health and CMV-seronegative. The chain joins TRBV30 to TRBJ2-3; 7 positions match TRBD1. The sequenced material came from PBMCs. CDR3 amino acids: CAWSEGQTDTQYF. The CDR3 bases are TGTGCCTGGAGTGAGGGACAGACAGATACGCAGTATTTT. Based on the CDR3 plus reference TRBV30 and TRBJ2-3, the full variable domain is SQTIHQWPATLVQPVGSPLSLECTVEGTSNPNLYWYRQAAGRGLQLLFYSVGIGQISSEVPQNLSASRPQDRQFILSSKKLLLSDSGFYLCAWSEGQTDTQYFGPGTRLTVL.